This TCR beta chain originates from a study of OX40 agonist ivuxolimab in advanced cancers. Study-wide context: Earlier anti-PD-1, anti-PD-L1 or anti-CTLA-4 therapy was permitted; over 35% had received some.

The assay was immunoSEQ multiplex PCR, and TCRdb's table has in-frame clones only and misses some. The sample lists roughly 74,000 clones, 80% to 95% seen once, with about 9.4% in the top ten. Trimming stripped 0 bases from V and 2 bases from J, with 8 bases between. CDR3 length: 14 amino acids. Germline V gene sequence: CDR1 SGHNT, CDR2 YYREEE (reference sequence). The material sequenced was CD4+ or CD8+ T cells sorted from blood, taken in a trial of the OX40 agonist ivuxolimab. V is TRBV5-4 and J is TRBJ1-2; D is possibly TRBD1 (5 bases). The sequence was obtained from an adult with an advanced solid tumor such as melanoma, head and neck, liver or kidney cancer. The DNA of the CDR3 is TGTGCCAGCAGCTTGGGGGGCGAGAACTATGGCTACACCTTC. This gives the protein CASSLGGENYGYTF.